This TCR beta chain came from a study of blood T cell repertoires in COVID-19. The overall study: Sources were T cells, B-cell-depleted T cells, or PBMCs; the material itself was cDNA or gDNA.

Germline V gene lookup returns CDR1 SEHNR and CDR2 FQNEAQ (reference sequence). V lost 4 bases, J lost 2 bases, and 2 bases stayed unmatched. This CDR3 comprises 15 residues. The protocol was immunoSEQ multiplex PCR, while the TCRdb copy is restricted to in-frame clones and leaves out a portion. The sample has roughly 200,000 clones; approximately 89% are singletons. The TCR sequence derives from a woman aged 40 to 49 with acute COVID-19. Source material: PBMCs or T cells enriched from blood (not recorded which). This sequence joins TRBV7-9 and TRBJ2-5; 12 positions agree with TRBD2. The CDR3 sequence: CASSYGTSGQETQYF. The CDR3 nucleotides read TGTGCCAGCAGCTACGGGACTAGCGGGCAAGAGACCCAGTACTTC. The full variable domain, in which reference TRBV7-9 and TRBJ2-5 provide the parts outside the CDR3, is DTGVSQNPRHKITKRGQNVTFRCDPISEHNRLYWYRQTLGQGPEFLTYFQNEAQLEKSRLLSDRFSAERPKGSFSTLEIQRTEQGDSAMYLCASSYGTSGQETQYFGPGTRLLVL.